This T cell receptor (beta chain) was sequenced during a study of long-term antiretroviral therapy in people with HIV. For the study at large: Initial samples were collected about a decade before the 2015 immediate-ART recommendation.

The content of samples before DNA extraction was roughly 0.9-11 million cryopreserved PBMC. The assay, immunoSEQ v3.0, was run at survey level. Researchers set sequencing to target about 35,000-55,000 T-cell genomes per sample. Profiling relied on immunoSEQ multiplex PCR, and the TCRdb table lists in-frame clones only, not all of them. This table holds some 25,000 clones, 85% to 90% found once. V gave up 3 bases and J gave up 0 bases, with 16 bases separating them. The CDR3 sequence is 17 residues long. The germline V gene encodes CDR1 SGHDT and CDR2 YYEEEE. Study findings and constraints: Relative to transplant donor controls, diversity remained lower despite increasing after ART.

A remark on this clone: Its specificity is not known.

The chain carries TRBV5-6 and TRBJ2-1, with D maybe TRBD2 (5 bases). The receptor was isolated from a man aged 25-45 years with HIV. Sample: unsorted PBMCs, taken approximately 4.5 years after starting antiretroviral therapy. The CDR3: CASSWSSGGLSYNEQFF. DNA for the CDR3: TGTGCCAGCAGCTGGTCTTCCGGAGGTCTCTCCTACAATGAGCAGTTCTTC.